The T cell receptor (beta chain) under discussion was sequenced for a study of blood T cell repertoires in COVID-19. Study as a whole: From the United States, Italy and Spain came samples of acute and convalescent COVID-19. Sources were T cells, B-cell-depleted T cells, or PBMCs; the material itself was cDNA or gDNA.

The CDR3 is 14 amino acids. Germline V gives CDR1 SGHNT, CDR2 YYREEE (reference sequence). The J segment lost 5 bases and the V segment lost 0 bases, leaving 4 bases of the junction unmatched. Authors' methods: Amplification from reference gene primers served as the basis for estimated nucleated cell counts. Profiling relied on immunoSEQ multiplex PCR, and the TCRdb table lists in-frame clones only, not all of them. The V and J calls and clone size are taken from that table; D and trimming were inferred from the DNA. The sample consists of under 95,000 clones, 75% to 90% of them appearing once. The chain employs TRBV5-4 and TRBJ2-7; TRBD2 aligns across 8 bases. Sequencing input: peripheral blood. The receptor comes from a human donor in a cohort sampled during active COVID-19. The DNA for the CDR3 is TGTGCCAGCAGCTTGGATCTAGCGGGTCACGAGCAGTACTTC. Amino acids: CASSLDLAGHEQYF.